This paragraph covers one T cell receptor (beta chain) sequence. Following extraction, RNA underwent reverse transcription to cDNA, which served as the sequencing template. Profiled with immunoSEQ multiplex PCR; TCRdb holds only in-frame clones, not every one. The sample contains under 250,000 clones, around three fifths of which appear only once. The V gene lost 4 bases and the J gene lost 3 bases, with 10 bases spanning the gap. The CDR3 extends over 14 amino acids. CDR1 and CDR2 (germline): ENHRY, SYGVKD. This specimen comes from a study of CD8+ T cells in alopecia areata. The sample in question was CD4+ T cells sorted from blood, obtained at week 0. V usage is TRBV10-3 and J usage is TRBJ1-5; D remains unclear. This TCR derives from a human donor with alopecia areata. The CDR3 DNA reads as TGTGCCATCAGTGTGGAAAGGGCCAATCAGCCCCAGCATTTT. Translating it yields CAISVERANQPQHF.